Below are 24 T cell receptor beta chains sequenced from a single sample in a study of T-cell reconstitution after alpha-beta-depleted transplantation in children. TCRbeta library construction was performed incorporating unique molecular identifiers. A single record per CDR3 protein comes from TCRdb applying MiXCR to the PCR reads. The data show 250,000 to 300,000 distinct CDR3 sequences, with more than 9% seen just once and around 10% held by the top ten. Specimen: PBMCs from the stem cell graft donor, collected from the stem cell graft. The receptors originated from a human donor who donated a stem cell graft to a child with SCID.

In this sample, this clonotype turned up a few times. The rearrangement links TRBV10-2 to TRBJ1-6; no clear D. This CDR3 has 13 amino acids. Germline CDR1 reads WSHSY; CDR2 reads SAAADI. The ends were cut back, 4 bases at V and 8 bases at J, with 9 bases in the middle. This chain's CDR3 is CASSVVEDSPLHF. The CDR3 nucleotides read TGCGCCAGCAGTGTCGTTGAGGATTCACCCCTCCACTTT.

This clonotype was seen repeatedly, ten times or more. The chain has TRBV9 and TRBJ1-3; D unclear. The CDR3 is 15 residues long. Germline CDR1 is SGDLS and CDR2 is YYNGEE. V shed 0 bases and J shed 0 bases, with 7 bases lying between them. CDR3 in amino acids: CASSVADNSGNTIYF. Here the CDR3 DNA reads TGTGCCAGCAGCGTAGCCGACAACTCTGGAAACACCATATATTTT.

V and J are TRBV5-1 and TRBJ2-3; a weak D match, TRBD2 (7 bases). The V end lost 0 bases, the J end lost 1 base, and 9 bases lay between the germline ends. Germline V gene lookup returns CDR1 SGHRS and CDR2 YFSETQ. CDR3 length: 15 residues. CDR3: CASSLGGGRTDTQYF. CDR3 nucleotide sequence: TGCGCCAGCAGCTTGGGGGGGGGCCGCACAGATACGCAGTATTTT.

The rearrangement joins TRBV2 to TRBJ2-1; 15 bases are a match to TRBD2. CDR3 length: 15 amino acids. The junction had 5 bases not matched to a gene; V was cut back by 6 bases and J by 8 bases. CDR1 and CDR2 from the germline V gene are SNHLY and FYNNEI. The CDR3 reads CASRWTSGGAYEQFF. The CDR3 region has the DNA TGTGCCAGCAGATGGACTAGCGGGGGGGCCTATGAGCAGTTCTTC.

V and J are TRBV5-1 and TRBJ2-7; D ambiguous. The CDR3 totals 15 residues. Trimming took 0 bases from V and 0 from J, leaving 10 bases between them. CDR1 SGHRS and CDR2 YFSETQ come from the germline V gene. In DNA, the CDR3 is TGCGCCAGCAGCTTGGCCCTGGCTAGCTCCTACGAGCAGTACTTC. This encodes CASSLALASSYEQYF.

This clonotype was observed a few times. The chain links TRBV20-1 to TRBJ2-3; possibly TRBD1 or TRBD2 for D (6 bases each). The CDR3 extends over 15 amino acids. The germline V gene encodes CDR1 DFQATT and CDR2 SNEGSKA (reference sequence). Trimming stripped 6 bases from V and 6 bases from J, with 22 bases between. The CDR3 DNA follows: TGCAGTGCCCCGGCGGCTATGGAGGGGGTTGATACGCAGTATTTT. Translation: CSAPAAMEGVDTQYF.

This clonotype was seen a handful of times. The chain uses TRBV7-9 and TRBJ2-1; D is uncertain. Per germline, CDR1 SEHNR and CDR2 FQNEAQ (reference sequence). The length of the CDR3 is 13 residues. The V gene lost 1 base and the J gene lost 8 bases, with 9 bases spanning the gap. The CDR3 DNA sequence: TGTGCCAGCAGCTTAGGGGTTATGGATGAGCAGTTCTTC. The encoded protein is CASSLGVMDEQFF.

The chain employs TRBV12-3 or TRBV12-4 and TRBJ2-5; no definite D call. The CDR3 extends over 14 amino acids. With 2 bases removed from V and 4 bases from J, the gap between germline ends came to 11 bases. CDR3 sequence: CASSLMDSRETQYF. CDR3 nucleotides: TGTGCCAGCAGTTTAATGGATTCGCGAGAGACCCAGTACTTC.

The genes are TRBV24-1 and TRBJ2-2, with TRBD1 as a possible D gene (5 bases). V lost 3 bases to trimming and J lost 5 bases, with 9 bases between them. The CDR3 sequence is 14 residues long. Germline V gives CDR1 KGHDR, CDR2 SFDVKD. For the CDR3, the DNA is TGTGCCACCAGTGATCAAGACAGAACCGGGGAGCTGTTTTTT. Residues: CATSDQDRTGELFF.

The chain recombines TRBV9 with TRBJ2-2; weak D call: TRBD1 (5 bases). The CDR3 has 16 residues. Trimming shortened V by 1 base and J by 2 bases, and 12 bases separated the two germline ends. The V gene's germline CDR1 is SGDLS and CDR2 YYNGEE. CDR3 residues: CASSVRGWGNTGELFF. CDR3 coding DNA: TGTGCCAGCAGCGTAAGGGGTTGGGGCAACACCGGGGAGCTGTTTTTT.

A few counts support this clonotype. The rearrangement links TRBV5-6 to TRBJ2-5, with unresolved D. Germline V lookup: CDR1 SGHDT, CDR2 YYEEEE. The length of the CDR3 is 12 residues. V was clipped by 2 bases and J by 9 bases, with 11 bases between them. The CDR3 loop reads CASSLDRAPQYF. CDR3 sequence (DNA): TGTGCCAGCAGCTTAGACCGGGCCCCCCAGTACTTC.

The table lists this clonotype with many counts. V and J are TRBV20-1 and TRBJ1-1, with a weak D call TRBD1 (5 bases). The germline V gene encodes CDR1 DFQATT and CDR2 SNEGSKA (reference sequence). Trimming took off 3 bases at V and 3 bases at J, with 14 bases between the two ends. The CDR3 covers 14 residues. CDR3 in amino acids: CSARGPTGDTEAFF. CDR3 in DNA: TGCAGTGCTAGGGGACCAACCGGAGACACTGAAGCTTTCTTT.

The chain couples TRBV16 to TRBJ2-5; the match to TRBD1 covers 10 bases. The trim removed 4 bases at V and 4 bases at J, leaving 9 bases unmatched. Germline V gene data show CDR1 as KGHSY and CDR2 as FQNENV. This CDR3 is built from 16 residues. CDR3 DNA sequence: TGTGCCAGCAGCCGAAGGGGACAGGGGATTGGAGAGACCCAGTACTTC. Translated, it gives CASSRRGQGIGETQYF.

This clonotype showed up just once. The chain combines TRBV10-1 with TRBJ2-1; 8 bases map to TRBD1. J gave up 4 bases and V 2 bases, and 4 bases lay outside the gene matches. Germline CDR1 and CDR2: WNHNN and SYGVQD (reference sequence). This CDR3 has 15 amino acids. CDR3 in amino acids: CASSELRQGYNEQFF. In nucleotides, the CDR3 is TGCGCCAGCAGTGAGCTTCGACAGGGGTACAATGAGCAGTTCTTC.

This chain joins TRBV7-9 and TRBJ1-1, with D unresolved. V dropped 3 bases and J dropped 1 base, with 9 bases sitting between them. The length of the CDR3 is 14 residues. Germline CDR1 and CDR2: SEHNR and FQNEAQ (reference sequence). Written as DNA, the CDR3 is TGTGCCAGCAGCTTTTCGGCAGCGAACACTGAAGCTTTCTTT. Protein: CASSFSAANTEAFF.

This clonotype was detected a few times. The V call is TRBV5-1, the J call TRBJ2-1, with D uncertain. V lost 2 bases, J lost 6 bases, and 24 bases lay in between. The CDR3 has 18 amino acids. Germline assignment: CDR1 SGHRS and CDR2 YFSETQ. For the CDR3, the DNA is TGCGCCAGCAGCTTTTTGGGCAGAGAGCTTTCGGTAGGCAATGAGCAGTTCTTC. It encodes CASSFLGRELSVGNEQFF.

This clonotype has just a few counts. The chain joins TRBV12-3 or TRBV12-4 to TRBJ1-4; the D is unclear. Trimming took off 5 bases at V and 1 base at J, with 17 bases between the two ends. The CDR3 extends over 17 amino acids. CDR3 DNA: TGTGCCAGCAGTCCGGACGCCTCCGTCGGAACTAATGAAAAACTGTTTTTT. Translation: CASSPDASVGTNEKLFF.

The J gene is TRBJ2-2, the V gene TRBV2; D may be TRBD1 or TRBD2 (5 bases each). Trimming removed 7 bases at V and 2 bases at J, with 8 bases between. Per the germline V gene, CDR1 is SNHLY and CDR2 is FYNNEI. CDR3 length equals 13 residues. CDR3 amino acids: CASMGPNTGELFF. CDR3 in DNA: TGTGCCAGCATGGGACCAAACACCGGGGAGCTGTTTTTT. Full variable domain (missing parts from reference TRBV2 and TRBJ2-2): EPEVTQTPSHQVTQMGQEVILRCVPISNHLYFYWYRQILGQKVEFLVSFYNNEISEKSEIFDDQFSVERPDGSNFTLKIRSTKLEDSAMYFCASMGPNTGELFFGEGSRLTVL.

The chain employs TRBV25-1 and TRBJ2-7; D is unclear. Germline V CDR1 and CDR2: MGHDK, SYGVNS. With 5 bases removed from V and 6 bases from J, the gap between germline ends came to 14 bases. The CDR3 totals 13 residues. CDR3 residues: CASSSYEVVEQYF. In DNA form, the CDR3 reads TGTGCCAGCAGTTCGTACGAAGTGGTCGAGCAGTACTTC.

V and J are TRBV20-1 and TRBJ1-1; D call uncertain. The CDR3 contains 15 residues. CDR1 and CDR2 (germline): DFQATT, SNEGSKA (reference sequence). The V end was cut by 3 bases, the J end by 1 base, with 15 bases between. CDR3 amino acids: CSASPYTGRNTEAFF. The CDR3 bases are TGCAGTGCTAGTCCGTACACCGGGCGGAACACTGAAGCTTTCTTT.

This clonotype has a count of ten or more. Here the CDR3 reads CSARSGALATNEKLFF. The CDR3 DNA reads as TGCAGTGCTAGATCCGGGGCCCTAGCGACTAATGAAAAACTGTTTTTT. The chain joins TRBV20-1 to TRBJ1-4; perhaps TRBD1 as D (5 bases). Trimming pared 2 bases from V and 2 bases from J, leaving 15 bases between. The CDR3 has 16 residues. Germline V CDR1 and CDR2: DFQATT, SNEGSKA (reference sequence).

In its sample, this clonotype was seen many times. The rearrangement joins TRBV5-1 to TRBJ2-7; 9 positions match TRBD1. The CDR3 has 14 amino acids. Germline assignment: CDR1 SGHRS and CDR2 YFSETQ. J gave up 5 bases and V 5 bases, and 8 bases lay outside the gene matches. CDR3 sequence (DNA): TGCGCCAGCAGTTCCGGGACAGGGATCGACGAGCAGTACTTC. Translated, it gives CASSSGTGIDEQYF.

This clonotype was detected many times. V gene TRBV3-1 combines with J gene TRBJ2-7; D might be TRBD1 (6 bases). Germline V CDR1 and CDR2: LGHDT, YNNKEL (reference sequence). The CDR3 totals 14 residues. The V end was cut by 5 bases, the J end by 0 bases, with 11 bases between. This chain's CDR3 is CASSDTGSSYEQYF. Written as DNA, the CDR3 is TGTGCCAGCAGCGATACAGGGTCCTCCTACGAGCAGTACTTC.

This clonotype was seen a handful of times. The V gene is TRBV18, the J gene TRBJ2-2; D assignment may be TRBD1 or TRBD2 (5 bases each). Germline-derived CDR1 and CDR2 are KGHSH and LQKENI. The CDR3 extends over 16 amino acids. V was pared by 1 base and J by 0 bases, with 9 bases between. CDR3 bases: TGTGCCAGCTCACCACGGGGGACGGCGAACACCGGGGAGCTGTTTTTT. Protein sequence: CASSPRGTANTGELFF.